The clone carrying this T cell receptor (beta chain) occurred a few times. Its antigen is unknown. Per the germline V gene, CDR1 is SGHNT and CDR2 is YYREEE (reference sequence). V was clipped by 9 bases and J by 2 bases, with 19 bases between them. The CDR3 has 15 amino acids. This sample stems from a study of T cell repertoires in cytomegalovirus infection. As for the study in general: The authors used CMV epitopes that were HLA-C-restricted (recently identified) and HLA-B-restricted (well studied). Public TCR beta signatures indicated both CMV infection and matching HLA type. The study, taken as a whole, reports: The ex vivo response was dominated by HLA-C-restricted CMV-specific TCR beta clonotypes.

TCRdb itself ran the reads through MiXCR, one entry per CDR3 protein. The sample includes about 900,000 distinct CDR3 sequences, about 33% of them seen just once. The V call is TRBV5-4, the J call TRBJ2-3; either TRBD1 or TRBD2 may supply D (5 bases each). The input for sequencing was cultured CD8+ T cells from PBMCs, taken from culture after CMV antigen stimulation. The source is a human donor in good health (CMV status not recorded). Some clones in this sample may be carry-over from other donors' samples. CDR3 bases: TGTGCCACCAACCGTAAAGGGGAGCTCACAGATACGCAGTATTTT. Translating it yields CATNRKGELTDTQYF. Looking up the rest from reference TRBV5-4 and TRBJ2-3 gives the full variable domain: ETGVTQSPTHLIKTRGQQVTLRCSSQSGHNTVSWYQQALGQGPQFIFQYYREEENGRGNFPPRFSGLQFPNYSSELNVNALELDDSALYLCATNRKGELTDTQYFGPGTRLTVL.